This TCR beta chain appears in the sequencing data of a study of blood T cell repertoires in COVID-19. Seattle's enrolled individuals joined amid active infection and were then monitored longitudinally. The data were produced by immunoSEQ multiplex PCR, yet TCRdb's version contains in-frame clones alone and is incomplete. The sample records about 320,000 clones, under 90% being singletons. CDR3 length: 14 residues. Trimming cost V 4 bases and J 0 bases, with 8 bases left between them. Germline V gene lookup returns CDR1 SGHNT and CDR2 YYREEE (reference sequence). This TCR was sampled from a woman aged 25-40 years with COVID-19, enrolled during active disease. Sequenced: peripheral blood. This chain links TRBV5-4 with TRBJ1-3; D unclear. The CDR3 reads CASSGGFSGNTIYF. Written as DNA, the CDR3 is TGTGCCAGCAGCGGCGGGTTCTCTGGAAACACCATATATTTT.